This T cell receptor beta chain was recorded in a study of beta chain features in type 1 diabetes. Study results and caveats: Shortening that was moderate but significant affected the TCRB CDR3s of Type 1 diabetes patients in all four CD4+ subsets.

Sequenced material consisted of expressed TCRB transcripts (all of the isolated RNA was reverse transcribed). The study sequenced naive, central memory and regulatory T cell samples to an average of approximately 4 million reads. TCRdb keeps only in-frame clones here, not all; method: immunoSEQ multiplex PCR. The table records 450,000 or so clones, more than 9.5% of them present only once. This CDR3 comprises 16 residues. Trimming shortened V by 4 bases and J by 0 bases, and 14 bases separated the two germline ends. CDR1 is SGDLS, CDR2 YYNGEE, per germline. CD45RO/CCR7/CD25/CD127/CD95/CD27 separated CD4+ naive, central memory, regulatory and stem cell-like memory cells by sorting. This clone has more than one count but fewer than ten. Its antigen remains unknown.

Input material: naive CD4+ T cells from blood. The rearrangement uses TRBV9 and TRBJ2-1, with D perhaps matching TRBD1 (6 bases). This TCR was sampled from a woman aged 18-35 years in good health. CDR3 amino acids: CASSPPQGSSYNEQFF. CDR3 bases: TGTGCCAGCAGCCCCCCACAGGGCTCCTCCTACAATGAGCAGTTCTTC.